The 31 T cell receptor beta chains reported below all come from one sample, sequenced in a study of T cell responses to AZD1222 COVID-19 vaccine. Generated by immunoSEQ multiplex PCR, the TCRdb table keeps only in-frame clones and is missing some. The table lists 110,000 to 150,000 clones, 85% to 95% of them singletons. The sample was peripheral blood, taken on day 0 of AZD1222 vaccination. The receptor set was obtained from an adult in good health.

The chain couples TRBV28 to TRBJ1-2, with D possibly matching TRBD1 (6 bases). The CDR3 length is 14 residues. Germline V gene sequence: CDR1 MDHEN, CDR2 SYDVKM. V shed 3 bases and J shed 6 bases, with 14 bases lying between them. In DNA form, the CDR3 reads TGTGCCAGCAGTTTTTGGCCGGGGGCGCATGGCTACACCTTC. It encodes CASSFWPGAHGYTF.

Details on this clone: At one boundary the junction diverges from the germline segment, which might be a read error. The same CDR3 arises from other DNA sequences in this sample as well. This chain links TRBV7-7 with TRBJ2-1, with TRBD2 matching over 10 bases. The CDR3 consists of 15 residues. From germline, CDR1 is SSHAT and CDR2 FNYEAQ (reference sequence). CDR3 region: CASSLAGGPYNEQFF. The CDR3 DNA reads as TGTGCTAGCAGCTTAGCGGGGGGCCCCTACAATGAGCAGTTCTTC.

The gene calls are TRBV6-2 or TRBV6-3 and TRBJ1-2, with a weak D call TRBD1 (6 bases). The V end lost 0 bases, the J end lost 8 bases, and 16 bases lay between the germline ends. CDR3 size: 15 residues. The germline V gene encodes CDR1 MNHEY and CDR2 SVGEGT. The CDR3 DNA sequence: TGTGCCAGCAGTTACTCCGGGACATACCCGCGGGGCTACACCTTC. It translates to CASSYSGTYPRGYTF.

The chain employs TRBV6-5 and TRBJ1-1, with TRBD1 matching over 7 bases. Germline V CDR1 and CDR2: MNHEY, SVGAGI. The length of the CDR3 is 13 residues. The V gene end was trimmed by 9 bases and the J gene end by 0 bases; junction bases not matched to a gene: 4. The CDR3 is CASSGQLNTEAFF. The CDR3 DNA reads TGTGCCAGTTCGGGACAGTTGAACACTGAAGCTTTCTTT.

This chain links TRBV3-1 (or the pseudogene TRBV3-2) with TRBJ1-2; D is uncertain. V was cut by 2 bases and J by 7 bases, with 14 bases left in between. The CDR3 runs to 14 residues. Germline V gene lookup returns CDR1 LGHDT and CDR2 YNNKEL (reference sequence). CDR3 coding DNA: TGTGCCAGCAGCCAACCCGGGCCCAATGGTGGCTACACCTTC. Translation gives CASSQPGPNGGYTF.

A few counts support this clone. The rearrangement uses TRBV4-2 and TRBJ2-7, with 9 bases aligning to TRBD2. Per germline, CDR1 LGHNA and CDR2 YNFKEQ. The CDR3 extends over 18 amino acids. The V segment lost 0 bases and the J segment 3 bases; nucleotides outside the gene matches: 12. In DNA form, the CDR3 reads TGTGCCAGCAGCCAAGACCCCCTCTTTAGCGGGAGACTCTACGAGCAGTACTTC. Translation gives CASSQDPLFSGRLYEQYF.

V gene TRBV4-1 combines with J gene TRBJ2-3; 11 bases are shared with TRBD2. There are 16 residues in the CDR3. The junction had 7 bases not matched to a gene; V was cut back by 4 bases and J by 4 bases. Looked up from germline, CDR1 is MGHRA and CDR2 is YSYEKL. In nucleotides, the CDR3 is TGCGCCAGCAGCCGTTACGGGACTAGCGGATCAGATACGCAGTATTTT. Its translation: CASSRYGTSGSDTQYF.

This clone was recorded once. V and J are TRBV9 and TRBJ2-2; possibly TRBD2 for D (5 bases). Germline loops: CDR1 SGDLS, CDR2 YYNGEE. The CDR3 length is 14 residues. V was trimmed by 2 bases and J by 7 bases, leaving 12 bases between them. CDR3 nucleotide sequence: TGTGCCAGCAGCGTCTTTAGCGAGGTCGGGGAGCTGTTTTTT. Amino acid sequence: CASSVFSEVGELFF. Filled out from reference TRBV9 and TRBJ2-2, the complete variable domain reads DSGVTQTPKHLITATGQRVTLRCSPRSGDLSVYWYQQSLDQGLQFLIQYYNGEERAKGNILERFSAQQFPDLHSELNLSSLELGDSALYFCASSVFSEVGELFFGEGSRLTVL.

This chain joins TRBV11-3 and TRBJ2-5; D is undetermined. The CDR3 is 13 amino acids. The V gene's germline CDR1 is SGHNT and CDR2 YENEEA. The V gene lost 0 bases and the J gene lost 5 bases, with 7 bases spanning the gap. This CDR3 reads CASSLDSKETQYF. CDR3 in DNA: TGTGCCAGCAGCTTAGATTCGAAGGAGACCCAGTACTTC. The variable domain in full, completed from reference TRBV11-3 and TRBJ2-5, reads EAGVVQSPRYKIIEKKQPVAFWCNPISGHNTLYWYLQNLGQGPELLIRYENEEAVDDSQLPKDRFSAERLKGVDSTLKIQPAELGDSAVYLCASSLDSKETQYFGPGTRLLVL.

The chain recombines TRBV19 with TRBJ1-5, with a weak D call TRBD1 (6 bases). Germline V lookup: CDR1 LNHDA, CDR2 SQIVND (reference sequence). V was trimmed by 5 bases and J by 5 bases, leaving 16 bases between them. CDR3 length equals 15 residues. CDR3 protein: CASSSGGTGYQPQHF. Written as DNA, the CDR3 is TGTGCCAGTAGTTCGGGGGGTACAGGGTATCAGCCCCAGCATTTT.

The chain has TRBV7-3 and TRBJ2-5, with D unresolved. The CDR3 consists of 13 residues. Trimming left V 2 bases short and J 3 bases short, with 7 bases between. Germline-derived CDR1 and CDR2 are SGHTA and FQGTGA. Written as DNA, the CDR3 is TGTGCCAGCAGCTTAGCCTTCGAAGAGACCCAGTACTTC. The encoded protein is CASSLAFEETQYF.

This clone has only one observation. CDR3 sequence: CATSLTLTNEQFF. CDR3 bases: TGTGCCACCAGTCTGACCCTGACTAATGAGCAGTTCTTC. This chain links TRBV24-1 with TRBJ2-1; D unclear. The CDR3 has 13 amino acids. The germline CDR1 and CDR2 sequences are KGHDR and SFDVKD. V was trimmed by 6 bases and J by 7 bases, leaving 12 bases between them.

The chain uses TRBV27 and TRBJ1-2; the D is unclear. Trimming cost V 2 bases and J 0 bases, with 10 bases left between them. The germline V gene encodes CDR1 MNHEY and CDR2 SMNVEV (reference sequence). This CDR3 region has 15 residues. The CDR3 DNA is TGTGCCAGCAGTTTACTTCCAGTAGCTAACTATGGCTACACCTTC. Protein product: CASSLLPVANYGYTF.

V usage is TRBV9 and J usage is TRBJ2-7, with a weak D call TRBD1 (6 bases). Looked up from germline, CDR1 is SGDLS and CDR2 is YYNGEE. Deletions cut 4 bases from V and 6 bases from J, with 14 bases between. The CDR3 is 13 amino acids. CDR3 in amino acids: CASSYGTTREQYF. As DNA, the CDR3 is TGTGCCAGCAGCTACGGGACAACTCGCGAGCAGTACTTC.

The chain has TRBV7-9 and TRBJ2-7; 7 bases are a match to TRBD2. The CDR3 totals 14 residues. Germline trimming cut 3 bases from V and 7 bases from J; bases unmatched to any gene: 9. The V gene's germline CDR1 is SEHNR and CDR2 FQNEAQ (reference sequence). The CDR3 nucleotides read TGTGCCAGCAGCTTGGGGGGGAATTTACGAGAGCAGTACTTC. Its protein is CASSLGGNLREQYF.

The chain uses TRBV18 and TRBJ1-2; no definite D call. Trimming took 6 bases from V and 6 from J, leaving 26 bases between them. The germline V gene encodes CDR1 KGHSH and CDR2 LQKENI. This CDR3 comprises 17 residues. CDR3 in amino acids: CASSPPFRRLSEHGYTF. The CDR3 coding sequence is TGTGCCAGCTCGCCCCCATTCCGGCGACTCTCGGAACATGGCTACACCTTC.

The V and J genes are TRBV30 and TRBJ1-3; no firm D call. Trimming left V 5 bases short and J 0 bases short, with 8 bases between. This CDR3 is built from 13 residues. The V gene's germline CDR1 is GTSNPN and CDR2 SVGIG (reference sequence). CDR3 sequence reads: CAWSLSSGNTIYF. CDR3 DNA sequence: TGTGCCTGGTCCCTGAGCTCTGGAAACACCATATATTTT.

The V call is TRBV5-1, the J call TRBJ1-4; D not certain. Germline CDR1 is SGHRS and CDR2 is YFSETQ. The CDR3 extends over 16 amino acids. Trimming pared 4 bases from V and 4 bases from J, leaving 17 bases between. CDR3 DNA: TGCGCCAGCAGCCCAAACGGGGTCGGGATTAATGAAAAACTGTTTTTT. Protein sequence: CASSPNGVGINEKLFF.

The chain is built from TRBV7-8 and TRBJ2-3, with 10 positions matching TRBD1. The J segment lost 4 bases and the V segment lost 5 bases, leaving 3 bases of the junction unmatched. The CDR3 is 14 residues long. Germline CDR1 and CDR2: SGHVS and FQNEAQ. The CDR3 sequence is CASSADRGSDTQYF. The CDR3 coding sequence is TGTGCCAGCAGCGCGGACAGGGGGTCAGATACGCAGTATTTT.

The chain links TRBV10-3 to TRBJ1-2; D is undetermined. CDR1 is ENHRY, CDR2 SYGVKD, per germline. V was trimmed by 3 bases and J by 4 bases, leaving 12 bases between them. The CDR3 length is 14 residues. The CDR3: CAISESAALYGYTF. CDR3 coding DNA: TGTGCCATCAGTGAATCAGCAGCACTCTATGGCTACACCTTC.

This chain joins TRBV2 and TRBJ2-7; no firm D call. This CDR3 comprises 14 residues. Germline V gene sequence: CDR1 SNHLY, CDR2 FYNNEI. Trimming cost V 7 bases and J 4 bases, with 17 bases left between them. The CDR3 coding sequence is TGTGCCAGCACACCCGATATCCCCGCTTACGAGCAGTACTTC. Translating gives CASTPDIPAYEQYF.

V and J are TRBV5-8 and TRBJ2-1; TRBD2 agrees at 9 bases. Germline loops: CDR1 SGHTS, CDR2 YDEGEE. The CDR3 totals 17 residues. The J segment lost 4 bases and the V segment lost 0 bases, leaving 8 bases of the junction unmatched. CDR3 region: CASSLGAGGTRYNEQFF. Written as DNA, the CDR3 is TGTGCCAGCAGCTTGGGAGCGGGGGGAACACGTTACAATGAGCAGTTCTTC. Based on the CDR3 plus reference TRBV5-8 and TRBJ2-1, the full variable domain is EAGVTQSPTHLIKTRGQQATLRCSPISGHTSVYWYQQALGLGLQFLLWYDEGEERNRGNFPPRFSGRQFPNYSSELNVNALELEDSALYLCASSLGAGGTRYNEQFFGPGTRLTVL.

This chain connects TRBV28 to TRBJ1-2, with D possibly matching TRBD1 (6 bases). Trimming left V 5 bases short and J 3 bases short, with 19 bases between. The length of the CDR3 is 16 residues. CDR1 and CDR2 from the germline V gene are MDHEN and SYDVKM. The CDR3 region has the DNA TGTGCCAGCAGTGACGCTTCGGGGGCCGCTTACTATGGCTACACCTTC. Amino acid sequence: CASSDASGAAYYGYTF.

The genes are TRBV15 and TRBJ1-4, with D tentatively TRBD1 (5 bases). Germline assignment: CDR1 LNHNV and CDR2 YYDKDF (reference sequence). The V gene lost 5 bases and the J gene lost 5 bases, with 12 bases spanning the gap. The CDR3 covers 14 residues. CDR3 DNA sequence: TGTGCCACCAGCTACACCAGGGAAAATGAAAAACTGTTTTTT. It specifies CATSYTRENEKLFF. Supplemented by reference TRBV15 and TRBJ1-4, the full variable domain reads DAMVIQNPRYQVTQFGKPVTLSCSQTLNHNVMYWYQQKSSQAPKLLFHYYDKDFNNEADTPDNFQSRRPNTSFCFLDIRSPGLGDTAMYLCATSYTRENEKLFFGSGTQLSVL.

This clone was recorded only once. The rearrangement uses TRBV16 and TRBJ1-4; TRBD1 is a possible D gene (5 bases). Trimming shortened V by 4 bases and J by 5 bases, and 17 bases separated the two germline ends. The CDR3 is 16 residues long. Germline CDR1 and CDR2: KGHSY and FQNENV. DNA for the CDR3: TGTGCCAGCAGCCCCGACCTATGGGACTTCAATGAAAAACTGTTTTTT. Its translation is CASSPDLWDFNEKLFF.

The gene calls are TRBV7-2 and TRBJ1-2; D is undetermined. The CDR3 has 14 residues. Trimming stripped 1 base from V and 0 bases from J, with 6 bases between. The germline CDR1 and CDR2 sequences are SGHTA and FQGNSA. CDR3 sequence reads: CASSLGPANYGYTF. For the CDR3, the DNA is TGTGCCAGCAGCTTAGGTCCAGCTAACTATGGCTACACCTTC.

This chain joins TRBV4-2 and TRBJ2-3, with 11 nucleotides matching TRBD2. V gave up 1 base and J gave up 5 bases; unmatched junction bases: 5. The CDR3 is made up of 16 amino acids. The germline CDR1 and CDR2 sequences are LGHNA and YNFKEQ. DNA for the CDR3: TGTGCCAGCAGCCAAGTGGGACTAGCGGAGCAAGATACGCAGTATTTT. Protein sequence: CASSQVGLAEQDTQYF.

CDR3 in DNA: TGTGCCAGCAGCAGACAGTTAACAAGTGGAAACACCATATATTTT. Its protein product is CASSRQLTSGNTIYF. This rearrangement joins TRBV6-5 to TRBJ1-3; possible D gene TRBD1, 5 bases. Trimming removed 6 bases at V and 3 bases at J, with 15 bases between. This CDR3 region has 15 residues. In germline, CDR1 is MNHEY, CDR2 SVGAGI.

The chain links TRBV5-1 to TRBJ1-1; D not resolved. V gave up 1 base and J gave up 4 bases, with 11 bases separating them. CDR1 and CDR2 from the germline V gene are SGHRS and YFSETQ. There are 14 residues in the CDR3. CDR3 residues: CASSLSPGITEAFF. CDR3 DNA: TGCGCCAGCAGCTTGTCCCCGGGAATCACTGAAGCTTTCTTT.

A few counts support this clone. This sequence joins TRBV25-1 and TRBJ1-3; maybe TRBD1 (6 bases). The V gene's germline CDR1 is MGHDK and CDR2 SYGVNS. V was clipped by 4 bases and J by 4 bases, with 14 bases between them. The CDR3 length is 15 residues. The CDR3 coding sequence is TGTGCCAGCAGTGGGGATACAGGGTACGGAAACACCATATATTTT. Encoded protein: CASSGDTGYGNTIYF.

The rearrangement joins TRBV24-1 to TRBJ2-1; D unclear. This CDR3 region has 14 residues. Germline CDR1 KGHDR, CDR2 SFDVKD. V lost 2 bases and J 9 bases, leaving 13 bases between the germline ends. The CDR3: CATSDSRRVGEQFF. The CDR3 DNA follows: TGTGCCACCAGTGATTCTCGCCGGGTCGGTGAGCAGTTCTTC.